One sample yielded the 10 T cell receptor beta chains listed below, sequenced in a study of T-cell reconstitution after alpha-beta-depleted transplantation in children. For TCRbeta, the library was prepared with unique molecular identifiers. One entry per CDR3 protein results from TCRdb running MiXCR on the PCR reads. The sample includes hundreds of thousands of distinct CDR3 sequences, about 12% of them seen just once. The sequencing used PBMCs from the stem cell graft donor, collected from the stem cell graft. Receptors were obtained from a human donor who donated a stem cell graft to a child with acute lymphoblastic leukemia.

This clonotype occurred once. The V gene is TRBV6-2 or TRBV6-3, the J gene TRBJ1-3; D is undetermined. The germline V gene has CDR1 MNHEY and CDR2 SVGEGT. This CDR3 is 14 amino acids long. Between the trimmed V and J ends, which lost 2 bases and 1 base, there was a span of 6 bases. CDR3 region: CASSYVGSGNTIYF. The CDR3 coding sequence is TGTGCCAGCAGTTACGTTGGATCTGGAAACACCATATATTTT.

This clonotype occurred many times. The chain employs TRBV7-9 and TRBJ2-7; D is undetermined. V lost 2 bases to trimming and J lost 5 bases, with 16 bases between them. This CDR3 has 15 amino acids. Germline CDR1 is SEHNR and CDR2 is FQNEAQ (reference sequence). CDR3 nucleotide sequence: TGTGCCAGCAGCTTAATTGAGACGCTGAGCGACGAGCAGTACTTC. Its translation is CASSLIETLSDEQYF. The full variable domain, rest sourced from reference TRBV7-9 and TRBJ2-7, is DTGVSQNPRHKITKRGQNVTFRCDPISEHNRLYWYRQTLGQGPEFLTYFQNEAQLEKSRLLSDRFSAERPKGSFSTLEIQRTEQGDSAMYLCASSLIETLSDEQYFGPGTRLTVT.

This clonotype was seen ten or more times. V gene TRBV6-2 or TRBV6-3 combines with J gene TRBJ2-2; 7 bases align to TRBD2. In germline, CDR1 is MNHEY, CDR2 SVGEGT. The ends lost 5 bases at V and 7 bases at J; junction bases unmatched: 16. The CDR3 totals 17 residues. CDR3 sequence: CASSPPHGRENGGELFF. The CDR3 region has the DNA TGTGCCAGCAGTCCTCCACACGGGCGGGAGAATGGCGGGGAGCTGTTTTTT.

This clonotype has a count of ten or more. V usage is TRBV27 and J usage is TRBJ2-1, with D tentatively TRBD2 (6 bases). Germline CDR1 is MNHEY and CDR2 is SMNVEV (reference sequence). V gave up 6 bases and J gave up 2 bases, with 26 bases separating them. The length of the CDR3 is 19 residues. The CDR3: CASSLRKWERGLPYNEQFF. The CDR3 nucleotides read TGTGCCAGCAGCTTAAGGAAGTGGGAACGAGGACTACCCTACAATGAGCAGTTCTTC.

The table lists this clonotype with many counts. The chain is built from TRBV5-6 and TRBJ1-2; D perhaps matches TRBD1 (6 bases). Germline lookup yields CDR1 SGHDT and CDR2 YYEEEE. V was cut by 6 bases and J by 4 bases, with 25 bases left in between. The CDR3 totals 17 residues. DNA of the CDR3: TGTGCCAGCATTACCTACCCAGACGCAGGGGCCATCTATGGCTACACCTTC. Translated: CASITYPDAGAIYGYTF.

This clonotype has a count of ten or more. V gene TRBV29-1 combines with J gene TRBJ2-7; maybe TRBD2 (6 bases). Trimming took off 3 bases at V and 7 bases at J, with 7 bases between the two ends. CDR1 and CDR2 from the germline V gene are SQVTM and ANQGSEA. CDR3 length: 10 residues. The CDR3 sequence: CSVEAGEQYF. The CDR3 DNA is TGCAGCGTTGAGGCGGGGGAGCAGTACTTC.

This clonotype was detected many times. V usage is TRBV5-6 and J usage is TRBJ1-3; TRBD1 matches 7 bases. The V and J ends lost 5 bases and 0 bases, in that order; junction bases with no gene match: 11. The CDR3 runs 17 residues. Germline lookup yields CDR1 SGHDT and CDR2 YYEEEE. CDR3 in amino acids: CASRTAGGQSSGNTIYF. The CDR3 region has the DNA TGTGCCAGCAGGACGGCCGGGGGACAGAGCTCTGGAAACACCATATATTTT. Combining the CDR3 with reference TRBV5-6 and TRBJ1-3 gives the whole variable domain DAGVTQSPTHLIKTRGQQVTLRCSPKSGHDTVSWYQQALGQGPQFIFQYYEEEERQRGNFPDRFSGHQFPNYSSELNVNALLLGDSALYLCASRTAGGQSSGNTIYFGEGSWLTVV.

A few counts support this clonotype. The CDR3 coding sequence is TGCAGTGCTAGGTGGGGGAGCTCCTATAATTCACCCCTCCACTTT. Its protein product is CSARWGSSYNSPLHF. The rearrangement links TRBV20-1 to TRBJ1-6; weak D call: TRBD1 (5 bases). With 3 bases removed from V and 0 bases from J, the gap between germline ends came to 9 bases. Germline CDR1 and CDR2: DFQATT and SNEGSKA (reference sequence). This CDR3 contains 15 residues.

This clonotype was recorded many times. This rearrangement joins TRBV7-9 to TRBJ2-1, with D possibly matching TRBD1 (6 bases). The CDR3 is made up of 17 amino acids. Between the trimmed V and J ends, which lost 5 bases and 8 bases, there was a span of 25 bases. Germline V gives CDR1 SEHNR, CDR2 FQNEAQ (reference sequence). CDR3 loop: CASSDSRRDTDGDEQFF. The CDR3 DNA is TGTGCCAGCAGCGACTCTAGACGGGACACCGATGGGGATGAGCAGTTCTTC.

The table lists this clonotype with many counts. The rearrangement links TRBV12-3 or TRBV12-4 to TRBJ2-1; 7 bases fit TRBD1. The CDR3 consists of 13 residues. Trimming at V came to 5 bases and at J to 7 bases, leaving 5 bases not matched to a gene. The CDR3 reads CASSPTGKNEQFF. CDR3 bases: TGTGCCAGCAGTCCGACAGGGAAGAATGAGCAGTTCTTC.